The 3 T cell receptor beta chains listed next were all sequenced from one sample in a study of chemoradiotherapy in HPV16-positive cancers. Profiling relied on immunoSEQ multiplex PCR, and the TCRdb table lists in-frame clones only, not all of them. The data contain several thousand clones, approximately 90% of them singletons. The sequenced sample was blood, obtained from a patient who underwent chemoradiotherapy. The receptors were sampled from a human donor with HPV-associated anogenital cancer.

This sequence joins TRBV2 and TRBJ1-1; tentatively, D is TRBD1 (5 bases). The V and J ends lost 6 bases and 5 bases respectively, with 13 bases between them. The CDR3 is made up of 13 amino acids. The germline V gene encodes CDR1 SNHLY and CDR2 FYNNEI. CDR3: CASSLRVRTEAFF. CDR3 nucleotides: TGTGCCAGCAGCCTCAGGGTCCGTACTGAAGCTTTCTTT. Variable domain in full (rest from reference TRBV2 and TRBJ1-1): EPEVTQTPSHQVTQMGQEVILRCVPISNHLYFYWYRQILGQKVEFLVSFYNNEISEKSEIFDDQFSVERPDGSNFTLKIRSTKLEDSAMYFCASSLRVRTEAFFGQGTRLTVV.

This CDR3 is CASSLFSGGANEQFF. CDR3 coding DNA: TGTGCCAGCAGCTTATTTTCCGGGGGGGCAAATGAGCAGTTCTTC. The rearrangement uses TRBV13 and TRBJ2-1; 8 nucleotides align to TRBD2. This CDR3 has 15 residues. V gave up 2 bases and J gave up 7 bases; unmatched junction bases: 7. CDR1 PRHDT and CDR2 FYEKMQ come from the germline V gene (reference sequence). Combining the CDR3 with reference TRBV13 and TRBJ2-1 gives the whole variable domain AAGVIQSPRHLIKEKRETATLKCYPIPRHDTVYWYQQGPGQDPQFLISFYEKMQSDKGSIPDRFSAQQFSDYHSELNMSSLELGDSALYFCASSLFSGGANEQFFGPGTRLTVL.

The chain carries TRBV6-6 and TRBJ1-2; 7 nucleotides agree with TRBD1. The CDR3 extends over 15 amino acids. The germline CDR1 and CDR2 sequences are MNHNY and SVGAGI (reference sequence). The ends lost 5 bases at V and 7 bases at J; junction bases unmatched: 13. The CDR3 bases are TGTGCCAGCAGTAAACCGGGACAGCCTTCCTCTGGCTACACCTTC. Translated, it gives CASSKPGQPSSGYTF.